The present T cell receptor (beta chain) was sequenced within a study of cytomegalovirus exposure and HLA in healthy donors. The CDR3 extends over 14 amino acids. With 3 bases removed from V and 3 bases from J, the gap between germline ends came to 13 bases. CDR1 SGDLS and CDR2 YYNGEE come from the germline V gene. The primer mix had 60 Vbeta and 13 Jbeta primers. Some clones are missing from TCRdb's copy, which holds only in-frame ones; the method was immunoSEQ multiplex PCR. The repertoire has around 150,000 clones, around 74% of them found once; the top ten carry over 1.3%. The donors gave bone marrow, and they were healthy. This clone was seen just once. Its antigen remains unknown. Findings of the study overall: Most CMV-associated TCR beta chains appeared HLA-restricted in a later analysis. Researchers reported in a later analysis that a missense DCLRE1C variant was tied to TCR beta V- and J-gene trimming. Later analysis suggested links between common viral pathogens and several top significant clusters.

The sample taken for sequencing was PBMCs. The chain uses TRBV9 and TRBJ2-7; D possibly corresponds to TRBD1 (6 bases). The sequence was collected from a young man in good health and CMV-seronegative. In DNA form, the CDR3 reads TGTGCCAGCAGCGCGTACCTGACAGGCTACGAGCAGTACTTC. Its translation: CASSAYLTGYEQYF.